A selection of T cell receptor beta chains follows, all from one sample in a study of T-cell memory formation after mild COVID-19. TCRdb reanalysed the 5' RACE reads using MiXCR and keeps one entry per CDR3 protein. Here the sample spans about 200,000 distinct CDR3 sequences, roughly 18% being singletons. The material sequenced was PBMCs or a T cell subset sorted from them (not recorded which). These TCRs come from an adult woman who had mild COVID-19 (a few samples of this study predate the infection). Cell type and time point are not known. The conserved cysteine and the conserved F or W are not part of the CDR3 here.

v_gene	j_gene	len	CDR3aa
TRBV10-3	TRBJ1-6	16	ATQAPYGGVAYNSPLH
TRBV7-8	TRBJ2-7	12	ASNTDSASYEQY
TRBV7-8	TRBJ1-5	13	ASSLGAGGGQPQH
TRBV29-1	TRBJ2-5	9	SANTLETQY
TRBV3-1	TRBJ1-4	15	ASSQETGGGVNEKLF
TRBV29-1	TRBJ2-5	8	SGKGETQY
TRBV20-1	TRBJ1-6	13	SASTSGSYNSPLH
TRBV30	TRBJ2-7	11	AWSLGSAYEQY
TRBV6-5	TRBJ1-1	13	ASSYARQGNTEAF
TRBV7-2	TRBJ2-5	12	ASSSPLGLATQY
TRBV20-1	TRBJ1-1	15	SARDFASGTGGTEAF
TRBV2	TRBJ2-7	11	ASRGGPLGEQY
TRBV10-3	TRBJ2-3	14	AISVSSGRATDTQY
TRBV20-1	TRBJ2-3	14	SARSTSGGATDTQY
TRBV16	TRBJ2-7	14	ASGPRQGLVRYEQY
TRBV20-1	TRBJ2-1	13	SARLLGQGDNEQF